This is a list of T cell receptor beta chains from one sample in a study of T cell clonotyping in hematopoietic cell transplantation. This table comes from immunoSEQ multiplex PCR, and its TCRdb copy is limited to in-frame clones, with some not included. The data show tens of thousands of clones, with approximately 84% seen just once and under 7% held by the top ten. The sample consisted of peripheral blood mononuclear cells, taken before stem cell transplant. The receptors here all came from a man aged 60-69 years with biphenotypic leukemia. Some clones in this sample may be carry-over from other donors' samples. The CDR3 runs from the conserved cysteine through the conserved F or W. Each record gives: clone size, D gene, J gene, CDR3 length, V gene, CDR3 DNA, CDR3 protein. D genes are given only for firm matches. Clone size is not always given. Where it is, it says once, few, many or a class for expanded clones.

clone size: .
D gene: TRBD2
J gene: TRBJ2-3
CDR3 length: 15
V gene: TRBV28
CDR3 DNA: TGTGCCAGCAGTTCCGTAGCGGGAGGGCCAAATACGCAGTATTTT
CDR3 protein: CASSSVAGGPNTQYF

clone size: .
D gene: TRBD2
J gene: TRBJ2-3
CDR3 length: 16
V gene: TRBV7-2
CDR3 DNA: TGTGCCAGCAGTTCTGCGGGAGAGAAGGGCACAGATACGCAGTATTTT
CDR3 protein: CASSSAGEKGTDTQYF

clone size: few
D gene: .
J gene: TRBJ1-5
CDR3 length: 17
V gene: TRBV15
CDR3 DNA: TGTGCCACCAGCAGAGATAGAGGGGGTTCGGGTGATCAGCCCCAGCATTTT
CDR3 protein: CATSRDRGGSGDQPQHF

clone size: .
D gene: .
J gene: TRBJ1-1
CDR3 length: 15
V gene: TRBV7-7
CDR3 DNA: TGTGCTAGCAGCTTAGGGTCCCCAGGTGACACTGAAGCTTTCTTT
CDR3 protein: CASSLGSPGDTEAFF

clone size: .
D gene: TRBD2
J gene: TRBJ2-3
CDR3 length: 21
V gene: TRBV4-2
CDR3 DNA: TGTGCCAGCAGCCACGGACTAGCGGGGACATCGGGGACAATTAGACTGAATACGCAGTATTTT
CDR3 protein: CASSHGLAGTSGTIRLNTQYF

clone size: .
D gene: .
J gene: TRBJ2-1
CDR3 length: 11
V gene: TRBV10-3
CDR3 DNA: TGTGCCATCAGTGTAGTTAATGAGCAGTTCTTC
CDR3 protein: CAISVVNEQFF

clone size: few
D gene: .
J gene: TRBJ1-2
CDR3 length: 13
V gene: TRBV11-2
CDR3 DNA: TGTGCCAGCAGCTTTAATACAGGGAGTGGCTACACCTTC
CDR3 protein: CASSFNTGSGYTF

clone size: once
D gene: .
J gene: TRBJ2-1
CDR3 length: 15
V gene: TRBV7-2
CDR3 DNA: TGTGCCAGCGCTTTCATGGTCGAACCCTACAATGAGCAGTTCTTC
CDR3 protein: CASAFMVEPYNEQFF

clone size: .
D gene: TRBD1
J gene: TRBJ1-2
CDR3 length: 15
V gene: TRBV6-6
CDR3 DNA: TGTGCCAGCAGATCTACAGGGGGAGCTGGCTATGGCTACACCTTC
CDR3 protein: CASRSTGGAGYGYTF

clone size: .
D gene: .
J gene: TRBJ1-5
CDR3 length: 14
V gene: TRBV28
CDR3 DNA: TGTGCCAGCAGTCTAGGGGGTAGCAATCAGCCCCAGCATTTT
CDR3 protein: CASSLGGSNQPQHF

clone size: .
D gene: .
J gene: TRBJ1-4
CDR3 length: 15
V gene: TRBV7-9
CDR3 DNA: TGTGCCAGCTCCCTCCGGGGGGGTCCTAATGAAAAACTGTTTTTT
CDR3 protein: CASSLRGGPNEKLFF

clone size: .
D gene: TRBD1
J gene: TRBJ2-7
CDR3 length: 15
V gene: TRBV9
CDR3 DNA: TGTGCCAGCAGCGAGGCAGGGGGTGCTCCCTACGAGCAGTACTTC
CDR3 protein: CASSEAGGAPYEQYF

clone size: .
D gene: TRBD2
J gene: TRBJ2-3
CDR3 length: 16
V gene: TRBV28
CDR3 DNA: TGTGCCAGCAGTTTTTTTGGAGGCGGGGGGACAGATACGCAGTATTTT
CDR3 protein: CASSFFGGGGTDTQYF

clone size: .
D gene: .
J gene: TRBJ1-2
CDR3 length: 15
V gene: TRBV9
CDR3 DNA: TGTGCCAGCAGTCCTCTAAGGGCACCCCACTATGGCTACACCTTC
CDR3 protein: CASSPLRAPHYGYTF

clone size: .
D gene: .
J gene: TRBJ2-1
CDR3 length: 13
V gene: TRBV11-3
CDR3 DNA: TGTGCCAGCAGCTGGGGATCCGGAGATGAGCAGTTCTTC
CDR3 protein: CASSWGSGDEQFF

clone size: .
D gene: .
J gene: TRBJ2-5
CDR3 length: 17
V gene: TRBV14
CDR3 DNA: TGTGCCAGCAGTCCGGACTGGGCGACTAGGGGCGTAGAGACCCAGTACTTC
CDR3 protein: CASSPDWATRGVETQYF

clone size: .
D gene: TRBD2
J gene: TRBJ2-7
CDR3 length: 19
V gene: TRBV19
CDR3 DNA: TGTGCCAGTAGTATAGGACTAGCGGGAATCCCTTACCTCTCCTACGAGCAGTACTTC
CDR3 protein: CASSIGLAGIPYLSYEQYF

clone size: .
D gene: .
J gene: TRBJ1-2
CDR3 length: 11
V gene: TRBV20-1
CDR3 DNA: TGCAGTGCTAGGGGTAGCTATGGCTACACCTTC
CDR3 protein: CSARGSYGYTF

clone size: .
D gene: TRBD1
J gene: TRBJ2-7
CDR3 length: 15
V gene: TRBV13
CDR3 DNA: TGTGCCAGCAGCCCGCGGGGACAGGGGGCCTACGAGCAGTACTTC
CDR3 protein: CASSPRGQGAYEQYF

clone size: .
D gene: .
J gene: TRBJ2-6
CDR3 length: 12
V gene: TRBV5-1
CDR3 DNA: TGCGCCAGCAGGTCTGGGGCCAACGTCCTGACTTTC
CDR3 protein: CASRSGANVLTF

clone size: .
D gene: TRBD1
J gene: TRBJ1-1
CDR3 length: 11
V gene: TRBV20-1
CDR3 DNA: TGCAGTGCTAGTGGCCAGGGGGGGGCTTTCTTT
CDR3 protein: CSASGQGGAFF

clone size: .
D gene: TRBD1
J gene: TRBJ2-5
CDR3 length: 15
V gene: TRBV30
CDR3 DNA: TGTGCCTGGAGTGTAGGGACAGGGTATTCGGAGACCCAGTACTTC
CDR3 protein: CAWSVGTGYSETQYF

clone size: .
D gene: TRBD2
J gene: TRBJ2-1
CDR3 length: 15
V gene: TRBV7-3
CDR3 DNA: TGTGCCAGCAGCTTAGGGCTAGCGGGCCACAATGAGCAGTTCTTC
CDR3 protein: CASSLGLAGHNEQFF

clone size: .
D gene: .
J gene: TRBJ1-4
CDR3 length: 16
V gene: TRBV19
CDR3 DNA: TGTGCCAGTAGTATAGACGACCTCGCAACTAATGAAAAACTGTTTTTT
CDR3 protein: CASSIDDLATNEKLFF

clone size: .
D gene: TRBD1
J gene: TRBJ1-5
CDR3 length: 13
V gene: TRBV19
CDR3 DNA: TGTGCCAGTACGGACAGGGCCAATCAGCCCCAGCATTTT
CDR3 protein: CASTDRANQPQHF

clone size: .
D gene: .
J gene: TRBJ2-7
CDR3 length: 16
V gene: TRBV15
CDR3 DNA: TGTGCCACCAGCAGGGACCTCCGGGGGACTTCCTACGAGCAGTACTTC
CDR3 protein: CATSRDLRGTSYEQYF

clone size: .
D gene: .
J gene: TRBJ1-2
CDR3 length: 16
V gene: TRBV5-1
CDR3 DNA: TGCGCCAGCAGCTTGGGTCAGGGCCCCCAGTCGCCGGGCTACACCTTC
CDR3 protein: CASSLGQGPQSPGYTF

clone size: few
D gene: .
J gene: TRBJ1-5
CDR3 length: 14
V gene: TRBV7-9
CDR3 DNA: TGTGCCAGCAGCTTAATGGGGGAGAATCAGCCCCAGCATTTT
CDR3 protein: CASSLMGENQPQHF

clone size: .
D gene: TRBD1
J gene: TRBJ1-2
CDR3 length: 15
V gene: TRBV28
CDR3 DNA: TGTGCCAGCAGTTTATACGGGACAGCTAATTATGGCTACACCTTC
CDR3 protein: CASSLYGTANYGYTF

clone size: .
D gene: TRBD2
J gene: TRBJ2-7
CDR3 length: 16
V gene: TRBV5-4
CDR3 DNA: TGTGCCAGCAGCTTACTAGCGGGAGGGCCGAGTGGCGAGCAGTACTTC
CDR3 protein: CASSLLAGGPSGEQYF

clone size: once
D gene: .
J gene: TRBJ2-7
CDR3 length: 15
V gene: TRBV30
CDR3 DNA: TGTGCCTGGAGTTTTCGAAGCGGTGGGCCCTACGAGCAGTACTTC
CDR3 protein: CAWSFRSGGPYEQYF

clone size: .
D gene: .
J gene: TRBJ2-5
CDR3 length: 11
V gene: TRBV29-1
CDR3 DNA: TGCAGCGACGTGGAGGTGGAGACCCAGTACTTC
CDR3 protein: CSDVEVETQYF

clone size: large
D gene: .
J gene: TRBJ2-7
CDR3 length: 11
V gene: TRBV19
CDR3 DNA: TGTGCCAGTAGCTCACGCGGGGAGCAGTACTTC
CDR3 protein: CASSSRGEQYF

clone size: .
D gene: TRBD2
J gene: TRBJ2-7
CDR3 length: 15
V gene: TRBV7-2
CDR3 DNA: TGTGCCAGCAGCCTCGGGACTAGCGGGACGGGCGAGCAGTACTTC
CDR3 protein: CASSLGTSGTGEQYF

clone size: few
D gene: TRBD1
J gene: TRBJ1-2
CDR3 length: 13
V gene: TRBV28
CDR3 DNA: TGTGCCAGCAGAGAGACAGGGGCCTATGGCTACACCTTC
CDR3 protein: CASRETGAYGYTF

clone size: .
D gene: .
J gene: TRBJ1-1
CDR3 length: 16
V gene: TRBV9
CDR3 DNA: TGTGCCAGCAGCGACCACCTGCAGGCGATTAACACTGAAGCTTTCTTT
CDR3 protein: CASSDHLQAINTEAFF

clone size: .
D gene: .
J gene: TRBJ2-7
CDR3 length: 16
V gene: TRBV5-6
CDR3 DNA: TGTGCCAGCAGCTTGTTTGGGGGCGTGTTTTCCTACGAGCAGTACTTC
CDR3 protein: CASSLFGGVFSYEQYF

clone size: .
D gene: TRBD1
J gene: TRBJ1-1
CDR3 length: 13
V gene: TRBV30
CDR3 DNA: TGTGCCTGGAGCAAAAGACAGGGGTTACAAGCTTTCTTT
CDR3 protein: CAWSKRQGLQAFF

clone size: .
D gene: .
J gene: TRBJ2-5
CDR3 length: 10
V gene: TRBV7-2
CDR3 DNA: TGTGCCAGCAGTCAAGAGACCCAGTACTTC
CDR3 protein: CASSQETQYF

clone size: .
D gene: TRBD2
J gene: TRBJ2-7
CDR3 length: 14
V gene: TRBV6-5
CDR3 DNA: TGTGCCAGCAGTTACTCGAACGACGGGAGGGAGCAGTACTTC
CDR3 protein: CASSYSNDGREQYF

clone size: .
D gene: .
J gene: TRBJ2-5
CDR3 length: 13
V gene: TRBV28
CDR3 DNA: TGTGCCAGCAGTGAGGGACGGGAAGTGACCCAGTACTTC
CDR3 protein: CASSEGREVTQYF

clone size: .
D gene: .
J gene: TRBJ2-7
CDR3 length: 15
V gene: TRBV6-5
CDR3 DNA: TGTGCCACCAGGGGAGCAACCGGCTCTCCCTACGAGCAGTACTTC
CDR3 protein: CATRGATGSPYEQYF

clone size: .
D gene: .
J gene: TRBJ2-5
CDR3 length: 13
V gene: TRBV7-9
CDR3 DNA: TGTGCCAGCAGTTCCACGCGGCAAGAGACCCAGTACTTC
CDR3 protein: CASSSTRQETQYF

clone size: .
D gene: .
J gene: TRBJ2-7
CDR3 length: 15
V gene: TRBV27
CDR3 DNA: TGTGCCAGCAGCCAAGGACAGCTCAGCTCCTACGAGCAGTACTTC
CDR3 protein: CASSQGQLSSYEQYF

clone size: .
D gene: .
J gene: TRBJ1-5
CDR3 length: 12
V gene: TRBV30
CDR3 DNA: TGTGCCTGGAGTGCGACCGGAGGTCGCCAGCATTTT
CDR3 protein: CAWSATGGRQHF

clone size: once
D gene: TRBD1
J gene: TRBJ2-3
CDR3 length: 15
V gene: TRBV7-2
CDR3 DNA: TGTGCCAGCAGCACCCAGACAGGGGAGACAGATACGCAGTATTTT
CDR3 protein: CASSTQTGETDTQYF

clone size: .
D gene: TRBD2
J gene: TRBJ2-5
CDR3 length: 18
V gene: TRBV10-1
CDR3 DNA: TGCGCCAGCAGTGACCTCGGACTAGCGGGAGGGCCGAGGGAGACCCAGTACTTC
CDR3 protein: CASSDLGLAGGPRETQYF

clone size: .
D gene: .
J gene: TRBJ2-1
CDR3 length: 12
V gene: TRBV19
CDR3 DNA: TGTGCCAGTACCAACGCGTACAATGAGCAGTTCTTC
CDR3 protein: CASTNAYNEQFF

clone size: .
D gene: .
J gene: TRBJ2-7
CDR3 length: 12
V gene: TRBV19
CDR3 DNA: TGTGCCAGTAGCGACACGCTCTACGAGCAGTACTTC
CDR3 protein: CASSDTLYEQYF

clone size: .
D gene: TRBD1
J gene: TRBJ2-7
CDR3 length: 13
V gene: TRBV4-1
CDR3 DNA: TGCGCCAGCAGCCCCGGACAGGGAGGCGTGACGTACTTC
CDR3 protein: CASSPGQGGVTYF

clone size: .
D gene: .
J gene: TRBJ2-2
CDR3 length: 13
V gene: TRBV10-3
CDR3 DNA: TGTGCCATCAGGGGGGACTTCACCGGGGAGCTGTTTTTT
CDR3 protein: CAIRGDFTGELFF

clone size: .
D gene: TRBD1
J gene: TRBJ2-2
CDR3 length: 17
V gene: TRBV7-9
CDR3 DNA: TGTGCCAGCAGCCATGGGACAGGGGAGATGGGCGCCGGGGAGCTGTTTTTT
CDR3 protein: CASSHGTGEMGAGELFF